This T cell receptor (beta chain) was observed in a study of early T cells in non-severe SARS-CoV-2 infection. In the study overall: It was bulk RNA from unsorted whole blood that was sequenced, and the chains were unpaired.

Separate cDNA molecules each had unique molecular identifiers attached to them. MiXCR, applied by TCRdb to the 5' RACE reads, yields one record per CDR3 protein. The top ten clones hold approximately 5.7% of a sample with tens of thousands of distinct CDR3 sequences, about 12% of them seen once. On this clonotype: Its specificity is not known.

Overall study findings and caveats: The matching step, a VDJdb search, favored anti-spike CD8 responses and missed private and CD4 specificities.

The sequenced sample consisted of whole blood. The TCR comes from an adult who was a healthcare worker with PCR-confirmed SARS-CoV-2 infection or an uninfected control (not recorded which).

CDR3 sequence: CSAAIPKTGGNSPLHF. The CDR3 nucleotides read TGCAGTGCTGCCATCCCCAAGACAGGGGGCAATTCACCCCTCCACTTT. The rearrangement uses TRBV20-1 and TRBJ1-6, with 10 bases fitting TRBD1. The CDR3 totals 16 residues. With V trimmed by 5 bases and J by 7 bases, 11 bases remained unmatched. Germline loops: CDR1 DFQATT, CDR2 SNEGSKA (reference sequence).